A selection of T cell receptor beta chains follows, all from one sample in a study of CD8 T cells in Susac syndrome. MiXCR, run by TCRdb on the immunoSEQ multiplex PCR reads, gives a single entry per CDR3 protein. The profile covers about 130,000 distinct CDR3 sequences, with roughly 80% appearing a single time and 0.45% to 0.65% taken by the ten largest. The sample was CD8+ T cells from PBMCs. The receptors come from a human donor with multiple sclerosis. The CDR3 runs from the conserved cysteine through the conserved F or W.

CDR3	J	V	length
CASSSLSGYPNEKLFF	TRBJ1-4	TRBV12-3/TRBV12-4	16
CASSQPSQETQYF	TRBJ2-5	TRBV3-1	13
CASSDSRVPARNQPQHF	TRBJ1-5	TRBV6-1	17
CASRRERTGGVETQYF	TRBJ2-5	TRBV5-8	16
CAATSGDGETQYF	TRBJ2-5	TRBV6-1	13
CSARDLTGAYNEQFF	TRBJ2-1	TRBV20-1	15
CATKGGDSYEQYF	TRBJ2-7	TRBV2	13
CASSPGTSSWDSGANVLTF	TRBJ2-6	TRBV7-3	19
CASTLTRAGGSEQFF	TRBJ2-1	TRBV6-1	15
CASSEGPGSTMEQFF	TRBJ2-1	TRBV6-4	15
CASSVRGAELFF	TRBJ2-2	TRBV9	12